The clone carrying this T cell receptor (beta chain) turned up a few times. What it binds is unknown. The data stem from a study of immune cell composition in non-small cell lung cancer. TCRdb keeps only in-frame clones here, not all; method: immunoSEQ multiplex PCR. The sample includes about 15,000 clones, roughly 69% seen only once; the top ten take 6% to 9%. CDR1 and CDR2 (germline): SNHLY, FYNNEI. V was clipped by 6 bases and J by 6 bases, with 18 bases between them. The CDR3 is made up of 15 amino acids. Study outcomes and limitations: Tumour TCR-beta clonality showed no significant link to smoking pack-years.

The sample was lung tumor tissue. The genes are TRBV2 and TRBJ1-5; tentatively, D is TRBD1 (6 bases). The TCR comes from a human donor with non-small cell lung cancer. In nucleotides, the CDR3 is TGTGCCAGCAGCTTGACAGGCCTTGGGGGTCAGCCCCAGCATTTT. Amino acids: CASSLTGLGGQPQHF.